This TCR beta chain was profiled in a study of blood T cell repertoires in COVID-19. About the research overall: COVID-19 samples from acute and convalescent phases originated in the United States, Italy and Spain.

Either two negative PCRs, clearance, or symptom resolution qualified Cohort 3 donors as recovered. The CDR3 consists of 15 residues. The V gene's germline CDR1 is MDHEN and CDR2 SYDVKM. The V gene end was trimmed by 2 bases and the J gene end by 5 bases; junction bases not matched to a gene: 6. Original processing notes: It was from reference gene primer amplification that nucleated cell counts were estimated. Repertoires were generated with immunoSEQ multiplex PCR, while TCRdb's copy carries only in-frame clones and drops some. V and J calls and clone size are as listed in that table; D and trimming were resolved from the DNA. The table lists a few hundred thousand clones, roughly nine tenths of them singletons.

This sequence originates from a woman aged 55-69 years who had recovered from COVID-19. This rearrangement joins TRBV28 to TRBJ2-5; 9 bases match TRBD2. The specimen was PBMCs or T cells enriched from blood (not recorded which). The CDR3 bases are TGTGCCAGCAGTTTAATGCGGGAGGGCCGGGAGACCCAGTACTTC. This translates into CASSLMREGRETQYF.